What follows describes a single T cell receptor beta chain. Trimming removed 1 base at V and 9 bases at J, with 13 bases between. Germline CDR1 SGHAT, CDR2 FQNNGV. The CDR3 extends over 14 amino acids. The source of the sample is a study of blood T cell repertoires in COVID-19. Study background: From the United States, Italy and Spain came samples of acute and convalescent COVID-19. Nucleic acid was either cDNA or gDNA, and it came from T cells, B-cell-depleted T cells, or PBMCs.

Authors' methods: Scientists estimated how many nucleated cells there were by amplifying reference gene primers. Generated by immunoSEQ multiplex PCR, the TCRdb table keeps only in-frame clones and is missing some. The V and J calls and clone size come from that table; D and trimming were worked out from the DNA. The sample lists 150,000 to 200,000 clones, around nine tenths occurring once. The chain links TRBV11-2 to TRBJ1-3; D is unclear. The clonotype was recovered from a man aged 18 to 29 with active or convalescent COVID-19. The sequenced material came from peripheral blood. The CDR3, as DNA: TGTGCCAGCAGCTTAGTCCGTATAAGCGGCACCATATATTTT. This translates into CASSLVRISGTIYF.